The rows below give T cell receptor beta chains drawn from one sample of a study of blood T cell repertoires in COVID-19. TCRdb's copy holds only in-frame clones and misses some; the assay was immunoSEQ multiplex PCR. The table includes roughly 32,000 clones, 80% to 95% detected once. Input material: peripheral blood. The receptors stem from a male donor with active COVID-19. CDR3s include the opening cysteine and the closing phenylalanine or tryptophan. Fields, in order: clone size, D gene, J gene, V gene, CDR3 protein, CDR3 DNA. D genes are given only for firm matches. Some rows have no size entry. The others give once, few or many, or a class for an expanded clone.

NA TRBD2 TRBJ2-1 TRBV6-6 CASSHTRTSGSSYNEQFF TGTGCCAGCAGTCATACACGGACTAGCGGGAGCTCCTACAATGAGCAGTTCTTC
NA NA TRBJ1-2 TRBV6-5 CASSYFGQRLNYGYTF TGTGCCAGCAGTTACTTTGGACAGCGACTGAACTATGGCTACACCTTC
NA TRBD2 TRBJ2-3 TRBV11-2 CASSKTSGGWSDTQYF TGTGCCAGCAGCAAGACTAGCGGGGGTTGGTCAGATACGCAGTATTTT
NA TRBD1 TRBJ2-5 TRBV5-1 CASSLEVGTGTGETQYF TGCGCCAGCAGCTTGGAGGTTGGGACAGGGACCGGAGAGACCCAGTACTTC
NA NA TRBJ2-5 TRBV7-9 CASSRGTLQETQYF TGTGCCAGCAGTCGCGGGACGCTTCAAGAGACCCAGTACTTC
NA NA TRBJ2-3 TRBV7-8 CASSPRYAGRDTQYF TGTGCCAGCAGCCCCAGGTATGCGGGGAGAGATACGCAGTATTTT
NA TRBD2 TRBJ2-1 TRBV9 CASSPYGGANEQFF TGTGCCAGCAGCCCCTACGGGGGGGCCAATGAGCAGTTCTTC
NA NA TRBJ1-1 TRBV19 CASSSQLNTEAFF TGTGCCAGTAGTTCACAGTTGAACACTGAAGCTTTCTTT
NA NA TRBJ2-5 TRBV4-2 CASSLNYQETQYF TGTGCCAGCAGCCTGAACTACCAAGAGACCCAGTACTTC
NA NA TRBJ1-2 TRBV7-9 CASSLNGGRGGNYGYTF TGTGCCAGCAGCTTAAACGGGGGGCGCGGTGGGAACTATGGCTACACCTTC
NA TRBD1 TRBJ1-2 TRBV19 CASIPSTQGVWGYTF TGTGCCAGTATTCCCTCTACGCAGGGGGTGTGGGGCTACACCTTC
NA NA TRBJ1-1 TRBV4-2 CASSQDLSVNTEAFF TGTGCCAGCAGCCAAGATCTCTCAGTGAACACTGAAGCTTTCTTT
NA TRBD1 TRBJ1-2 TRBV5-4 CASSLRQGIYGYTF TGTGCCAGCAGCCTTCGACAGGGTATCTATGGCTACACCTTC
NA TRBD1 TRBJ2-3 TRBV15 CATSVDRVDTQYF TGTGCCACCAGCGTAGACAGGGTAGATACGCAGTATTTT
NA NA TRBJ1-5 TRBV19 CATAEQHSNQPQHF TGTGCCACGGCGGAACAACATAGCAATCAGCCCCAGCATTTT
NA NA TRBJ1-5 TRBV6-2/TRBV6-3 CASSYGGHHSGAQHF TGTGCCAGCAGTTACGGAGGACACCACTCGGGGGCCCAGCATTTT
once TRBD1 TRBJ1-1 TRBV18 CAILGQGAGMNTEAFF TGTGCCATCCTGGGACAGGGGGCCGGGATGAACACTGAAGCTTTCTTT
NA NA TRBJ1-2 TRBV4-3 CASSQHQGYYTF TGCGCCAGCAGCCAGCATCAGGGGTACTACACCTTC
NA TRBD2 TRBJ2-3 TRBV5-4 CASGLAERQVRQYF TGTGCCAGCGGACTAGCGGAGAGGCAAGTTAGGCAGTATTTT
NA TRBD1 TRBJ1-2 TRBV11-2 CASSFTGAGYGYTF TGTGCCAGCAGCTTCACAGGGGCTGGCTATGGCTACACCTTC
once NA TRBJ1-6 TRBV4-3 CASSQDRGSPLHF TGCGCCAGCAGCCAAGATCGGGGTTCACCCCTCCACTTT
NA NA TRBJ1-1 TRBV7-2 CASSRGMNTEAFF TGTGCCAGCAGCAGGGGGATGAACACTGAAGCTTTCTTT
NA TRBD1 TRBJ1-4 TRBV18 CASSSMTGSNEKLFF TGTGCCAGCTCCTCCATGACAGGGAGTAATGAAAAACTGTTTTTT
NA NA TRBJ1-5 TRBV2 CASSIGGAGSQPQHF TGTGCCAGCAGTATCGGGGGGGCGGGGAGTCAGCCCCAGCATTTT
NA NA TRBJ1-2 TRBV2 CASSGHRGPNYGYTF TGTGCCAGCAGCGGTCATCGGGGTCCTAACTATGGCTACACCTTC
NA TRBD1 TRBJ1-1 TRBV6-1 CASSEWQGASTEAFF TGTGCCAGCAGTGAATGGCAGGGGGCGAGCACTGAAGCTTTCTTT
once TRBD1 TRBJ1-4 TRBV30 CAWSRDRAGEKLFF TGTGCCTGGAGCCGGGACAGGGCAGGAGAAAAACTGTTTTTT
NA TRBD2 TRBJ2-3 TRBV6-2/TRBV6-3 CASSLAGGGGTDTQYF TGTGCCAGCAGTCTGGCGGGCGGGGGGGGCACAGATACGCAGTATTTT
NA TRBD1 TRBJ1-5 TRBV7-2 CASSWDSSNQPQHF TGTGCCAGCAGCTGGGACAGCTCCAATCAGCCCCAGCATTTT
NA NA TRBJ1-4 TRBV6-5 CASRDSVNEKLFF TGTGCCAGCAGGGACAGTGTTAATGAAAAACTGTTTTTT
NA NA TRBJ1-1 TRBV10-3 CAISESPGHTNTEAFF TGTGCCATCAGTGAGTCCCCGGGACACACGAACACTGAAGCTTTCTTT
NA NA TRBJ1-5 TRBV30 CAWSVLGRRGQPQHF TGTGCCTGGAGTGTATTGGGACGGAGGGGTCAGCCCCAGCATTTT
NA NA TRBJ1-6 TRBV5-1 CASSGLGLYNSPLHF TGCGCCAGCAGCGGCCTGGGACTTTATAATTCACCCCTCCACTTT
NA TRBD1 TRBJ1-2 TRBV5-5 CASSWGQGYYGYTF TGTGCCAGCAGCTGGGGACAGGGATACTATGGCTACACCTTC
once NA TRBJ1-2 TRBV11-3 CASSFSLADGYTF TGTGCCAGCAGCTTTTCGCTAGCGGATGGCTACACCTTC
NA NA TRBJ2-7 TRBV7-9 CASSSGGLRDEQYF TGTGCCAGCAGCTCCGGGGGGCTCCGGGACGAGCAGTACTTC
NA TRBD2 TRBJ2-5 TRBV7-3 CASSFSGAGAETQYF TGTGCCAGCAGCTTCAGCGGGGCCGGGGCAGAGACCCAGTACTTC
NA TRBD1 TRBJ1-1 TRBV27 CASSVKLDRGTEAFF TGTGCCAGCAGCGTTAAACTGGACAGGGGAACTGAAGCTTTCTTT
NA TRBD1 TRBJ2-7 TRBV7-2 CASSLHSGQGDEQYF TGTGCCAGCAGCTTGCATAGCGGACAGGGGGACGAGCAGTACTTC
NA NA TRBJ2-5 TRBV3-1/TRBV3-2 CASSQFRNAEETQYF TGTGCCAGCAGCCAATTCCGAAACGCGGAAGAGACCCAGTACTTC
NA TRBD2 TRBJ2-1 TRBV15 CATSRGGAGGLSKEQFF TGTGCCACCAGCAGAGGGGGAGCGGGGGGGCTTTCAAAGGAGCAGTTCTTC
once NA TRBJ2-7 TRBV5-4 CASSVDTYEQYF TGTGCCAGCAGCGTGGATACCTACGAGCAGTACTTC